Below are 22 T cell receptor beta chains sequenced from a single sample in a study of identifying expanded T cells in peripheral blood. Sequenced by immunoSEQ multiplex PCR; TCRdb stores in-frame clones only, minus some. The table has under 150,000 clones, 75% to 90% seen once. The sample consisted of blood. All receptors come from a person aged 18-69 years in good health.

The V call is TRBV5-1, the J call TRBJ1-4, with D hard to call. This CDR3 region has 16 residues. Trimming took off 5 bases at V and 0 bases at J, with 14 bases between the two ends. Germline lookup yields CDR1 SGHRS and CDR2 YFSETQ. DNA of the CDR3: TGCGCCAGCAGTCTATCAACAGATTCAACTAATGAAAAACTGTTTTTT. Translated: CASSLSTDSTNEKLFF.

The CDR3 nucleotides read TGCGCCAGCAGCTTGAATCAGGGGCCTAACTATGGCTACACCTTC. Translation gives CASSLNQGPNYGYTF. The chain has TRBV5-1 and TRBJ1-2, with D maybe TRBD1 (6 bases). This CDR3 contains 15 residues. Germline loops: CDR1 SGHRS, CDR2 YFSETQ. V was trimmed by 1 base and J by 0 bases, leaving 10 bases between them.

The DNA of the CDR3 is TGTGCCAGCAGCGTAGATTTAGCAATCGGCGATGAGCAGTTCTTC. Its translation: CASSVDLAIGDEQFF. The rearrangement links TRBV9 to TRBJ2-1; D remains ambiguous. V lost 0 bases to trimming and J lost 8 bases, with 15 bases between them. The V gene's germline CDR1 is SGDLS and CDR2 YYNGEE. This CDR3 comprises 15 residues.

This sequence joins TRBV7-7 and TRBJ2-3; 7 nucleotides agree with TRBD2. J was trimmed by 2 bases and V by 5 bases; bases with no gene match: 1. This CDR3 spans 13 amino acids. CDR1 SSHAT and CDR2 FNYEAQ come from the germline V gene (reference sequence). In DNA, the CDR3 is TGTGCCAGCAGCCGGGACTACACAGATACGCAGTATTTT. Protein: CASSRDYTDTQYF.

Here the CDR3 DNA reads TGTGCCACCACCGGAGGGGGATGGTACTATGGCTACACCTTC. Encoded protein: CATTGGGWYYGYTF. This chain connects TRBV19 to TRBJ1-2, with a possible D match to TRBD1 (6 bases). V was shortened by 10 bases and J by 3 bases, with 18 bases between the two germline ends. Germline V gene sequence: CDR1 LNHDA, CDR2 SQIVND (reference sequence). The CDR3 runs 14 residues. The entire variable domain, with the rest obtained from reference TRBV19 and TRBJ1-2, is as follows: DGGITQSPKYLFRKEGQNVTLSCEQNLNHDAMYWYRQDPGQGLRLIYYSQIVNDFQKGDIAEGYSVSREKKESFPLTVTSAQKNPTAFYLCATTGGGWYYGYTFGSGTRLTVV.

The V and J genes are TRBV4-2 and TRBJ2-3; 11 nucleotides agree with TRBD2. The CDR3 covers 17 residues. With V trimmed by 0 bases and J by 6 bases, 8 bases remained unmatched. Germline CDR1 reads LGHNA; CDR2 reads YNFKEQ. The CDR3 region is CASSQDSASGRNDTQYF. CDR3 nucleotide sequence: TGTGCCAGCAGCCAAGATTCGGCTAGCGGGAGGAATGATACGCAGTATTTT.

The rearrangement links TRBV10-1 to TRBJ2-1; tentatively, D is TRBD2 (5 bases). V lost 2 bases, J lost 0 bases, and 11 bases lay in between. The CDR3 totals 16 residues. Germline lookup yields CDR1 WNHNN and CDR2 SYGVQD (reference sequence). CDR3 coding DNA: TGCGCCAGCAGTGAGAAACGGAGGAGCTCCTACAATGAGCAGTTCTTC. Protein: CASSEKRRSSYNEQFF.

The chain employs TRBV14 and TRBJ2-7; TRBD2 might be the D (6 bases). Trimming cost V 5 bases and J 6 bases, with 17 bases left between them. Per germline, CDR1 SGHDN and CDR2 FVKESK. There are 14 residues in the CDR3. The CDR3 nucleotides are TGTGCCAGCAGCGATCTGGCGGGGCCTCTCGAGCAGTACTTC. Translating gives CASSDLAGPLEQYF. The entire variable domain, with the rest obtained from reference TRBV14 and TRBJ2-7, is as follows: EAGVTQFPSHSVIEKGQTVTLRCDPISGHDNLYWYRRVMGKEIKFLLHFVKESKQDESGMPNNRFLAERTGGTYSTLKVQPAELEDSGVYFCASSDLAGPLEQYFGPGTRLTVT.

The gene calls are TRBV15 and TRBJ1-5; 7 nucleotides line up with TRBD1. This CDR3 contains 16 residues. Trimming removed 4 bases from V and 1 base from J; junction bases left unmatched: 7. Germline CDR1 reads LNHNV; CDR2 reads YYDKDF (reference sequence). The CDR3 DNA reads as TGTGCCACCAGCAAGCACCCAGGGGGGAGCAATCAGCCCCAGCATTTT. It is translated as CATSKHPGGSNQPQHF.

This rearrangement joins TRBV4-3 to TRBJ2-3, with D uncertain. This CDR3 comprises 14 residues. Germline values: CDR1 LGHNA, CDR2 YSLEER. Trimming pared 1 base from V and 0 bases from J, leaving 5 bases between. The CDR3 coding sequence is TGCGCCAGCAGCCAAGCAGAGAGCACAGATACGCAGTATTTT. It translates to CASSQAESTDTQYF.

The V gene is TRBV7-3, the J gene TRBJ2-2; no firm D call. The V end was cut by 3 bases, the J end by 1 base, with 3 bases between. This CDR3 has 13 amino acids. Germline loops: CDR1 SGHTA, CDR2 FQGTGA. CDR3 bases: TGTGCCAGCAGCTTTGGGAACACCGGGGAGCTGTTTTTT. This gives the protein CASSFGNTGELFF.

This rearrangement joins TRBV6-5 to TRBJ2-7; D is perhaps TRBD1 (5 bases). CDR1 is MNHEY and CDR2 is SVGAGI in the germline V gene. Trimming took 4 bases from V and 5 from J, leaving 15 bases between them. CDR3 size: 14 residues. The CDR3 coding sequence is TGTGCCAGCAGTTCGGACCCAGGGAATCACGAGCAGTACTTC. The encoded protein is CASSSDPGNHEQYF.

This chain joins TRBV18 and TRBJ1-5, with unresolved D. Trimming removed 3 bases from V and 6 bases from J, with 6 bases in between. Germline V gene sequence: CDR1 KGHSH, CDR2 LQKENI. This CDR3 is built from 12 residues. The CDR3 nucleotides are TGTGCCAGCTCACCCGCGGGTCAGCCCCAGCATTTT. Translated: CASSPAGQPQHF.

V is TRBV9 and J is TRBJ2-5; no clear D. Trimming took off 0 bases at V and 2 bases at J, with 14 bases between the two ends. The CDR3 consists of 16 residues. Germline lookup yields CDR1 SGDLS and CDR2 YYNGEE. CDR3 region: CASSVGVSTQQETQYF. CDR3 coding DNA: TGTGCCAGCAGCGTAGGGGTTTCTACGCAGCAAGAGACCCAGTACTTC. Based on the CDR3 plus reference TRBV9 and TRBJ2-5, the full variable domain is DSGVTQTPKHLITATGQRVTLRCSPRSGDLSVYWYQQSLDQGLQFLIQYYNGEERAKGNILERFSAQQFPDLHSELNLSSLELGDSALYFCASSVGVSTQQETQYFGPGTRLLVL.

The chain carries TRBV7-9 and TRBJ1-4; a possible D gene is TRBD1 (5 bases). The CDR3 length is 13 residues. V lost 2 bases, J lost 8 bases, and 9 bases lay in between. The V gene's germline CDR1 is SEHNR and CDR2 FQNEAQ (reference sequence). In DNA, the CDR3 is TGTGCCAGCAGCTTAATCGGGGGAGAAAAACTGTTTTTT. Protein sequence: CASSLIGGEKLFF. The full variable domain, its missing parts supplied by reference TRBV7-9 and TRBJ1-4, is DTGVSQNPRHKITKRGQNVTFRCDPISEHNRLYWYRQTLGQGPEFLTYFQNEAQLEKSRLLSDRFSAERPKGSFSTLEIQRTEQGDSAMYLCASSLIGGEKLFFGSGTQLSVL.

The J gene is TRBJ2-7, the V gene TRBV19; 12 bases map to TRBD1. Looked up from germline, CDR1 is LNHDA and CDR2 is SQIVND (reference sequence). This CDR3 is 14 amino acids long. J gave up 7 bases and V 6 bases, and 7 bases lay outside the gene matches. The CDR3: CASSPGQGALEQYF. In nucleotides, the CDR3 is TGTGCCAGTAGCCCGGGACAGGGGGCGTTGGAGCAGTACTTC. Full variable domain (remainder filled in from reference TRBV19 and TRBJ2-7): DGGITQSPKYLFRKEGQNVTLSCEQNLNHDAMYWYRQDPGQGLRLIYYSQIVNDFQKGDIAEGYSVSREKKESFPLTVTSAQKNPTAFYLCASSPGQGALEQYFGPGTRLTVT.

V and J are TRBV4-1 and TRBJ1-2; TRBD1 aligns across 7 bases. Losses at the gene ends were 2 bases for V and 5 bases for J; bases not matched to a gene: 5. From germline, CDR1 is MGHRA and CDR2 YSYEKL. This CDR3 is built from 14 residues. CDR3 in amino acids: CASSQTTGFYGYTF. The CDR3 nucleotides read TGCGCCAGCAGCCAAACGACAGGGTTTTATGGCTACACCTTC.

The chain joins TRBV19 to TRBJ2-5; 10 nucleotides match TRBD2. The CDR3 sequence is 13 residues long. Looked up from germline, CDR1 is LNHDA and CDR2 is SQIVND (reference sequence). The J segment lost 3 bases and the V segment lost 7 bases, leaving 2 bases of the junction unmatched. The CDR3 loop is CASKREGEETQYF. The CDR3 DNA follows: TGTGCCAGTAAGCGGGAGGGCGAAGAGACCCAGTACTTC. The full variable domain, completed using reference TRBV19 and TRBJ2-5, is DGGITQSPKYLFRKEGQNVTLSCEQNLNHDAMYWYRQDPGQGLRLIYYSQIVNDFQKGDIAEGYSVSREKKESFPLTVTSAQKNPTAFYLCASKREGEETQYFGPGTRLLVL.

The chain is built from TRBV30 and TRBJ1-6; 9 bases match TRBD1. Germline CDR1 GTSNPN, CDR2 SVGIG (reference sequence). The CDR3 sequence is 14 residues long. The trim removed 1 base at V and 10 bases at J, leaving 5 bases unmatched. The CDR3 coding sequence is TGTGCCTGGAGTGGGACAGGGGATCACTCACCCCTCCACTTT. Amino acids: CAWSGTGDHSPLHF.

The rearrangement joins TRBV27 to TRBJ1-4; D unresolved. The CDR3 consists of 16 residues. CDR1 is MNHEY and CDR2 is SMNVEV in the germline V gene (reference sequence). V was shortened by 3 bases and J by 3 bases, with 14 bases between the two germline ends. CDR3 sequence (DNA): TGTGCCAGCAGTTTTCTCCGGGATTCGGCTAATGAAAAACTGTTTTTT. This sequence encodes CASSFLRDSANEKLFF.

This clone was picked up one time. The chain links TRBV29-1 to TRBJ2-3; perhaps TRBD2 as D (6 bases). The CDR3 spans 13 residues. In germline, CDR1 is SQVTM, CDR2 ANQGSEA. V lost 8 bases to trimming and J lost 4 bases, with 16 bases between them. DNA for the CDR3: TGCAGCACCTTTAGCGGTGGGCCAGATACGCAGTATTTT. It specifies CSTFSGGPDTQYF.

The rearrangement links TRBV9 to TRBJ1-5, with 7 bases identical to TRBD1. From germline, CDR1 is SGDLS and CDR2 YYNGEE. The J segment lost 4 bases and the V segment lost 4 bases, leaving 5 bases of the junction unmatched. This CDR3 comprises 14 residues. This CDR3 reads CASSYGTDNQPQHF. The CDR3 nucleotides read TGTGCCAGCAGCTATGGGACAGATAATCAGCCCCAGCATTTT.